The clone carrying this T cell receptor (beta chain) was observed a handful of times. This entry is derived from a study of blood T cells in healthy people across ages. The germline V gene has CDR1 MNHNY and CDR2 SVGAGI (reference sequence). The V and J ends lost 0 bases and 4 bases, in that order; junction bases with no gene match: 4. The CDR3 has 16 residues. Researchers collected about 9.7 milliliters of peripheral blood from every single donor. Primers used in a second PCR of about 6 to 12 cycles were a sample-barcoded 5' primer and a J-beta primer mix. From the 5' RACE reads, TCRdb called clonotypes with MiXCR, one entry per CDR3 protein. The sample yields 1.8 million or so distinct CDR3 sequences, approximately 39% seen once.

Sample: blood. The rearrangement joins TRBV6-6 to TRBJ1-4, with 8 bases identical to TRBD1. This clonotype originated in a human donor in good health. The CDR3 DNA is TGTGCCAGCAGTTACTCGGGGACAGGTCATAATGAAAAACTGTTTTTT. This translates into CASSYSGTGHNEKLFF.